This T cell receptor beta chain was captured in a study of blood T cell repertoires in COVID-19. Whole-study context: Sample material is recorded as cDNA or gDNA derived from T cells, B-cell-depleted T cells, or PBMCs.

This CDR3 contains 14 residues. Clones were sequenced by immunoSEQ multiplex PCR, and TCRdb holds only the in-frame ones, with some missing. Of about 58,000 clones in the sample, roughly nine tenths were seen once. V and J are TRBV21-1 and TRBJ2-7; TRBD2 is taken as the D call from the table, unchecked against the DNA. TRBV21-1 is marked as a pseudogene. The clonotype originates from a woman aged 70-85 years with active COVID-19. Sequences were obtained from peripheral blood. CDR3 in amino acids: CASSPWTSRDEQYF. The CDR3 coding sequence is TGTGCCAGCAGCCCCTGGACTAGCAGGGACGAGCAGTACTTC.